These 6 T cell receptor beta chains came from one sample sequenced in a study of Graves' ophthalmopathy and Graves' hyperthyroidism. CDR3 regions of TCR beta were amplified from RNA transcripts. Amplification began with first-round RT-PCR using HTBI primers, then second-round multiplex PCR was performed. TCRdb called the multiplex PCR reads again in MiXCR, with one record for every CDR3 protein. The sample includes 400,000 to 500,000 distinct CDR3 sequences, around 21% of them seen just once. The specimen was peripheral blood. These receptors all come from a woman aged 18-29 years with stable Graves' hyperthyroidism.

This clonotype was found a few times. A single base separates this from a much larger clone, so it may be a read error. The J gene is TRBJ2-5, the V gene TRBV3-1; D is uncertain. Germline CDR1 and CDR2: LGHDT and YNNKEL (reference sequence). This CDR3 is built from 11 residues. CDR3 nucleotide sequence: TGTGCCAGCAGCCAAGCTGGCCGAGAGGACTTC. Translated, it gives CASSQAGREDF.

This clonotype was recorded at least ten times. The rearrangement joins TRBV6-2 or TRBV6-3 to TRBJ1-5; 9 nucleotides match TRBD1. The V gene end was trimmed by 5 bases and the J gene end by 1 base; junction bases not matched to a gene: 3. The CDR3 sequence is 15 residues long. The germline gives CDR1 MNHEY, CDR2 SVGEGT. In DNA form, the CDR3 reads TGTGCCAGCAGTAACAGGGGGCGAAGCAATCAGCCCCAGCATTTT. It encodes CASSNRGRSNQPQHF.

The table lists this clonotype with many counts. The gene calls are TRBV29-1 and TRBJ1-1, with D tentatively TRBD1 (6 bases). CDR1 is SQVTM and CDR2 is ANQGSEA in the germline V gene. V was pared by 5 bases and J by 3 bases, with 13 bases between. This CDR3 is 13 amino acids long. This CDR3 is CSVTRGKDTEAFF. DNA for the CDR3: TGCAGCGTTACAAGGGGGAAGGACACTGAAGCTTTCTTT. The whole variable domain, remainder taken from reference TRBV29-1 and TRBJ1-1, is SAVISQKPSRDICQRGTSLTIQCQVDSQVTMMFWYRQQPGQSLTLIATANQGSEATYESGFVIDKFPISRPNLTFSTLTVSNMSPEDSSIYLCSVTRGKDTEAFFGQGTRLTVV.

This clonotype was seen many times. The chain employs TRBV5-1 and TRBJ1-2; D is undetermined. Per the germline V gene, CDR1 is SGHRS and CDR2 is YFSETQ. Trimming left V 0 bases short and J 3 bases short, with 9 bases between. This CDR3 comprises 14 residues. This chain's CDR3 is CASSLDGNDYGYTF. Written as DNA, the CDR3 is TGCGCCAGCAGCTTGGATGGGAATGACTATGGCTACACCTTC.

At least ten counts were recorded for this clonotype. The chain employs TRBV27 and TRBJ2-7; perhaps TRBD1 as D (5 bases). V gave up 5 bases and J gave up 4 bases, with 9 bases separating them. Per germline, CDR1 MNHEY and CDR2 SMNVEV (reference sequence). The CDR3 length is 12 residues. Here the CDR3 DNA reads TGTGCCAGCAGTGGAAACAGGTACGAGCAGTACTTC. Its protein is CASSGNRYEQYF.

This clonotype came up once. The junction and the germline gene differ at one end; a read error may be behind it. V and J are TRBV28 and TRBJ2-5, with unresolved D. The CDR3 totals 13 residues. The V gene's germline CDR1 is MDHEN and CDR2 SYDVKM. The CDR3 DNA reads TGTGCCAGCAGTTTTTTCACCAAAGAGATCCAGGACTTC. This encodes CASSFFTKEIQDF.